Below are 29 T cell receptor beta chains sequenced from a single sample in a study of response to subunit inactivated influenza vaccine. TCRdb analysed the RT-PCR reads with MiXCR anew, one entry per CDR3 protein. The sample has some 800,000 distinct CDR3 sequences, 20% to 25% seen once. The source material was PBMCs from blood, sampled around 5 days after vaccination. These receptors originate from a man aged 50 to 59 who received an inactivated influenza vaccine.

This chain joins TRBV7-8 and TRBJ2-1; 14 nucleotides line up with TRBD2. The CDR3 is made up of 15 amino acids. Trimming removed 5 bases from V and 9 bases from J; junction bases left unmatched: 6. Germline V CDR1 and CDR2: SGHVS, FQNEAQ. The CDR3 sequence: CASSHRLAGGREQFF. The DNA for the CDR3 is TGTGCCAGCAGCCACAGACTAGCGGGGGGGCGTGAGCAGTTCTTC.

This chain joins TRBV30 and TRBJ1-3; D unresolved. Germline V lookup: CDR1 GTSNPN, CDR2 SVGIG (reference sequence). V was shortened by 2 bases and J by 0 bases, with 11 bases between the two germline ends. The CDR3 covers 15 residues. CDR3 amino acids: CAWSHDGASGNTIYF. The CDR3 nucleotides are TGTGCCTGGAGTCACGACGGTGCCTCTGGAAACACCATATATTTT. Using reference TRBV30 and TRBJ1-3 for the parts outside the CDR3, the full variable domain is SQTIHQWPATLVQPVGSPLSLECTVEGTSNPNLYWYRQAAGRGLQLLFYSVGIGQISSEVPQNLSASRPQDRQFILSSKKLLLSDSGFYLCAWSHDGASGNTIYFGEGSWLTVV.

This clonotype was observed many times. This rearrangement joins TRBV9 to TRBJ2-5; D ambiguous. The CDR3 has 12 residues. Trimming took off 0 bases at V and 4 bases at J, with 4 bases between the two ends. Germline assignment: CDR1 SGDLS and CDR2 YYNGEE. The CDR3 DNA follows: TGTGCCAGCAGCGTAGAGAGAGAGACCCAGTACTTC. It yields the protein CASSVERETQYF.

The chain couples TRBV29-1 to TRBJ2-7, with 12 bases identical to TRBD1. V trimming: 4 bases; J trimming: 4 bases; junction bases outside the gene matches: 11. CDR1 is SQVTM and CDR2 is ANQGSEA in the germline V gene. The CDR3 runs to 16 residues. CDR3 sequence: CSVVLEEGQGAYEQYF. The CDR3 DNA is TGCAGCGTTGTGCTGGAGGAGGGACAGGGGGCATACGAGCAGTACTTC.

The chain couples TRBV12-3 or TRBV12-4 to TRBJ2-5; D is perhaps TRBD2 (7 bases). The CDR3 loop spans 18 amino acids. V was clipped by 10 bases and J by 1 base, with 28 bases between them. CDR3 residues: CATKQGGGGKRSQETQYF. The CDR3 bases are TGTGCCACCAAACAAGGGGGGGGCGGAAAGCGGTCCCAAGAGACCCAGTACTTC.

The rearrangement uses TRBV4-1 and TRBJ1-4, with 9 bases that match TRBD1. Trimming took 4 bases from V and 7 from J; bases not matched to a gene: 10. From germline, CDR1 is MGHRA and CDR2 YSYEKL. This CDR3 has 16 amino acids. The CDR3 spells CASSLGQGRRSEKLFF. The DNA for the CDR3 is TGCGCCAGCAGCCTTGGACAGGGGCGACGGAGTGAAAAACTGTTTTTT.

The chain carries TRBV7-2 and TRBJ2-7; D not certain. The length of the CDR3 is 11 residues. V lost 6 bases and J 5 bases, leaving 8 bases between the germline ends. Germline assignment: CDR1 SGHTA and CDR2 FQGNSA. The CDR3 spells CASSPLDEQYF. The CDR3 DNA is TGTGCCAGCAGTCCCTTGGACGAGCAGTACTTC.

This sequence joins TRBV6-1 and TRBJ1-2; D is perhaps TRBD1 (6 bases). The CDR3 is 14 residues long. Deletions cut 2 bases from V and 7 bases from J, with 14 bases between. CDR1 is MNHNS and CDR2 is SASEGT in the germline V gene. In DNA form, the CDR3 reads TGTGCCAGCAGTGAACAAATCGGGGGGCTTGGCTACACCTTC. Its translation: CASSEQIGGLGYTF.

This clonotype was detected many times. This chain links TRBV7-9 with TRBJ2-1; 10 bases are a match to TRBD1. The CDR3 has 15 amino acids. CDR1 and CDR2 from the germline V gene are SEHNR and FQNEAQ (reference sequence). The V segment lost 5 bases and the J segment 8 bases; nucleotides outside the gene matches: 9. The CDR3 region is CASSLLRDRGHEQFF. The DNA of the CDR3 is TGTGCCAGCAGCCTCCTCCGGGACAGGGGCCATGAGCAGTTCTTC.

V and J are TRBV3-1 and TRBJ1-6; the D is unclear. This CDR3 contains 14 residues. CDR1 is LGHDT, CDR2 YNNKEL, per germline (reference sequence). V lost 3 bases and J lost 4, with 7 bases in between. The CDR3 DNA reads as TGTGCCAGCAGCCAGTCGGATTATAATTCACCCCTCCACTTT. Translation: CASSQSDYNSPLHF. Full variable domain (outside the CDR3, taken from reference TRBV3-1 and TRBJ1-6): DTAVSQTPKYLVTQMGNDKSIKCEQNLGHDTMYWYKQDSKKFLKIMFSYNNKELIINETVPNRFSPKSPDKAHLNLHINSLELGDSAVYFCASSQSDYNSPLHFGNGTRLTVT.

This clonotype was observed at least ten times. The CDR3 DNA reads as TGCAGCGGCAACGCGGGGGTCAATGAGCAGTTCTTC. Translated: CSGNAGVNEQFF. The V gene is TRBV29-1, the J gene TRBJ2-1; 7 nucleotides match TRBD2. V lost 7 bases and J lost 6; bases outside the gene matches: 6. Per the germline V gene, CDR1 is SQVTM and CDR2 is ANQGSEA. The CDR3 is made up of 12 amino acids.

This clonotype was observed at least ten times. The chain couples TRBV5-5 to TRBJ2-1; TRBD2 agrees at 12 bases. Germline V gene sequence: CDR1 SGHKS, CDR2 YYEKEE (reference sequence). CDR3 size: 16 residues. Trimming cost V 4 bases and J 7 bases; bases outside gene matches: 9. The CDR3 nucleotides read TGTGCCAGCAGCCCCTCTAGCGGGAGGGCCGGGAATGAGCAGTTCTTC. The encoded protein is CASSPSSGRAGNEQFF.

The chain recombines TRBV24-1 with TRBJ2-3, with TRBD2 matching over 8 bases. V lost 4 bases, J lost 5 bases, and 4 bases stayed unmatched. The germline V gene encodes CDR1 KGHDR and CDR2 SFDVKD. This CDR3 is 14 amino acids long. CDR3 sequence (DNA): TGTGCCACCAGTGACACGGGGGGGCTAGATACGCAGTATTTT. Translation gives CATSDTGGLDTQYF.

The table lists this clonotype with a few counts. A read error may account for a junction end that differs from germline. V is TRBV2 and J is TRBJ1-1; D might be TRBD1 (6 bases). The CDR3 length is 14 residues. Germline V gene data show CDR1 as SNHLY and CDR2 as FYNNEI. The CDR3: CASREGGRRTEAFF. The CDR3 nucleotides read TGTGCCAGCAGGGAAGGGGGGAGGCGGACTGAAGCTTTCTTT.

This chain uses TRBV19 with TRBJ1-5, with D possibly TRBD1 on 6 matching bases. Trimming left V 5 bases short and J 7 bases short, with 15 bases between. The CDR3 covers 14 residues. Germline CDR1 reads LNHDA; CDR2 reads SQIVND (reference sequence). CDR3 protein: CASSSEGGYQPQHF. DNA for the CDR3: TGTGCCAGTAGTTCGGAGGGGGGGTACCAGCCCCAGCATTTT.

This clonotype has only a few counts. The chain couples TRBV7-2 to TRBJ2-7; D call uncertain. V lost 1 base to trimming and J lost 5 bases, with 6 bases between them. The CDR3 spans 12 residues. From germline, CDR1 is SGHTA and CDR2 FQGNSA. In nucleotides, the CDR3 is TGTGCCAGCAGCTTAGAAGTGAACGAGCAGTACTTC. It specifies CASSLEVNEQYF.

This clonotype came up a few times. V usage is TRBV28 and J usage is TRBJ2-7, with D maybe TRBD2 (6 bases). Trimming took off 3 bases at V and 1 base at J, with 10 bases between the two ends. CDR3 size: 14 residues. Germline values: CDR1 MDHEN, CDR2 SYDVKM. CDR3 protein: CASSFPSGSYEQYF. CDR3 in DNA: TGTGCCAGCAGTTTCCCGAGCGGGTCCTACGAGCAGTACTTC. The full variable domain, in which reference TRBV28 and TRBJ2-7 provide the parts outside the CDR3, is DVKVTQSSRYLVKRTGEKVFLECVQDMDHENMFWYRQDPGLGLRLIYFSYDVKMKEKGDIPEGYSVSREKKERFSLILESASTNQTSMYLCASSFPSGSYEQYFGPGTRLTVT.

This chain links TRBV25-1 with TRBJ1-5, with 7 bases fitting TRBD1. This CDR3 has 16 amino acids. V lost 4 bases, J lost 4 bases, and 10 bases stayed unmatched. Germline V gene sequence: CDR1 MGHDK, CDR2 SYGVNS. In DNA, the CDR3 is TGTGCCAGCAGTGTGAATGCAGGGGGTTTTAATCAGCCCCAGCATTTT. The encoded protein is CASSVNAGGFNQPQHF.

The chain recombines TRBV20-1 with TRBJ2-5, with D possibly being TRBD2 (5 bases). The length of the CDR3 is 12 residues. Germline CDR1 DFQATT, CDR2 SNEGSKA (reference sequence). The ends were cut back, 3 bases at V and 0 bases at J, with 5 bases in the middle. This CDR3 is CSARDYQETQYF. The CDR3 DNA reads as TGCAGTGCTAGGGACTACCAAGAGACCCAGTACTTC.

The sample holds a few counts of this clonotype. V gene TRBV29-1 combines with J gene TRBJ2-1; the match to TRBD2 covers 7 bases. V lost 6 bases to trimming and J lost 0 bases; unmatched junction nucleotides: 11. Germline CDR1 is SQVTM and CDR2 is ANQGSEA. The CDR3 has 16 amino acids. DNA of the CDR3: TGCAGCGTGACAGCACCTAGCGGAAGCTCCTACAATGAGCAGTTCTTC. Translation: CSVTAPSGSSYNEQFF.

The table lists this clonotype with a few counts. This chain connects TRBV20-1 to TRBJ1-6, with 9 bases matching TRBD1. The CDR3 sequence is 15 residues long. The germline V gene has CDR1 DFQATT and CDR2 SNEGSKA (reference sequence). Trimming cost V 6 bases and J 3 bases; bases outside gene matches: 6. The chain's CDR3 is CSAFRQGGYNSPLHF. Written as DNA, the CDR3 is TGCAGTGCGTTTAGACAGGGGGGCTATAATTCACCCCTCCACTTT.

The genes are TRBV20-1 and TRBJ2-4; no reliable D call. The germline CDR1 and CDR2 sequences are DFQATT and SNEGSKA (reference sequence). V was cut by 6 bases and J by 0 bases, with 9 bases left in between. The CDR3 consists of 13 residues. This CDR3 reads CSAESIAKNIQYF. The CDR3 coding sequence is TGCAGTGCCGAGAGTATAGCCAAAAACATTCAGTACTTC.

This clonotype has only a few counts. This rearrangement joins TRBV7-2 to TRBJ2-7; 11 nucleotides agree with TRBD1. Germline lookup yields CDR1 SGHTA and CDR2 FQGNSA. J lost 3 bases, V lost 5 bases, and 6 bases had no gene match. The CDR3 runs to 15 residues. CDR3 nucleotides: TGTGCCAGCAGCCCAGCCGGGACAGGGGGCTACGAGCAGTACTTC. It translates to CASSPAGTGGYEQYF.

In this sample, this clonotype turned up many times. This chain connects TRBV11-2 to TRBJ2-5; unclear D gene. Germline V gene lookup returns CDR1 SGHAT and CDR2 FQNNGV. V shed 1 base and J shed 4 bases, with 10 bases lying between them. The CDR3 extends over 14 amino acids. The chain's CDR3 is CASSLGMGSETQYF. The CDR3 DNA reads as TGTGCCAGCAGCTTAGGGATGGGATCAGAGACCCAGTACTTC. Drawing the rest from reference TRBV11-2 and TRBJ2-5, the complete variable domain is EAGVAQSPRYKIIEKRQSVAFWCNPISGHATLYWYQQILGQGPKLLIQFQNNGVVDDSQLPKDRFSAERLKGVDSTLKIQPAKLEDSAVYLCASSLGMGSETQYFGPGTRLLVL.

This clonotype was picked up a small number of times. V gene TRBV9 combines with J gene TRBJ1-2; 9 bases align to TRBD1. CDR3 length: 14 amino acids. V was clipped by 4 bases and J by 4 bases; unmatched bases: 5. CDR1 is SGDLS and CDR2 is YYNGEE in the germline V gene. This chain's CDR3 is CASSPEGQGYGYTF. CDR3 coding DNA: TGTGCCAGCAGCCCCGAGGGACAGGGCTATGGCTACACCTTC.

The V and J genes are TRBV12-3 or TRBV12-4 and TRBJ1-1, with no clear D. V was shortened by 6 bases and J by 7 bases, with 15 bases between the two germline ends. CDR3 length: 13 residues. The CDR3 spells CASRRNTAGEAFF. DNA for the CDR3: TGTGCCAGCAGACGGAACACGGCGGGTGAAGCTTTCTTT.

This clonotype came up a few times. The V gene is TRBV7-2, the J gene TRBJ1-2; D perhaps matches TRBD1 (5 bases). CDR1 is SGHTA and CDR2 is FQGNSA in the germline V gene. Trimming left V 1 base short and J 8 bases short, with 17 bases between. This CDR3 spans 15 amino acids. This chain's CDR3 is CASSLEVAGEGGYTF. The DNA for the CDR3 is TGTGCCAGCAGCTTAGAGGTGGCGGGGGAGGGAGGCTACACCTTC. Complete variable domain (other parts from reference TRBV7-2 and TRBJ1-2): GAGVSQSPSNKVTEKGKDVELRCDPISGHTALYWYRQSLGQGLEFLIYFQGNSAPDKSGLPSDRFSAERTGGSVSTLTIQRTQQEDSAVYLCASSLEVAGEGGYTFGSGTRLTVV.

J is TRBJ2-1 and V is TRBV5-1; TRBD1 is a possible D gene (6 bases). Trimming took off 0 bases at V and 7 bases at J, with 14 bases between the two ends. The CDR3 is made up of 15 amino acids. Germline-derived CDR1 and CDR2 are SGHRS and YFSETQ. The CDR3 sequence is CASSLGQGITNEQFF. DNA of the CDR3: TGCGCCAGCAGCTTGGGCCAGGGGATCACGAATGAGCAGTTCTTC.

The CDR3 spells CASSGARKETQYF. The CDR3 DNA follows: TGCGCCAGCAGTGGGGCCAGGAAAGAGACCCAGTACTTC. The rearrangement links TRBV10-1 to TRBJ2-5; no firm D call. The germline gives CDR1 WNHNN, CDR2 SYGVQD (reference sequence). V was cut by 4 bases and J by 3 bases, with 9 bases left in between. This CDR3 is built from 13 residues.